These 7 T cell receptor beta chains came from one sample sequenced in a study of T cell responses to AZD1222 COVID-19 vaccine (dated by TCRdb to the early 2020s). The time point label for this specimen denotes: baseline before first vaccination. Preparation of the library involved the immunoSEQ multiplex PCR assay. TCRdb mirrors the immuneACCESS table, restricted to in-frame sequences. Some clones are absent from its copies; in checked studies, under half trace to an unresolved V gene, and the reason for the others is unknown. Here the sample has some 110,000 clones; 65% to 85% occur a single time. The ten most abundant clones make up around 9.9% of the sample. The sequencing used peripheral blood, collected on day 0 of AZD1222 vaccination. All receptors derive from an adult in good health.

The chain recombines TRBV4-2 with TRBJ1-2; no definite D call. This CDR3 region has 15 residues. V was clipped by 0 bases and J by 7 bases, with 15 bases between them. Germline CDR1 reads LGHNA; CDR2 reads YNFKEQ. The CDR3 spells CASSQDRADEAGYTF. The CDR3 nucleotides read TGTGCCAGCAGCCAAGATCGGGCGGATGAAGCTGGCTACACCTTC.

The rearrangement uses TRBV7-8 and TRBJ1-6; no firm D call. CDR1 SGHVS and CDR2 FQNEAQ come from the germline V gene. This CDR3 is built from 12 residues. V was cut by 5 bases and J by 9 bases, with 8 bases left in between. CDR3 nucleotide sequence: TGTGCCAGCAGCCATCCGGGTTCACCCCTCCACTTT. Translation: CASSHPGSPLHF.

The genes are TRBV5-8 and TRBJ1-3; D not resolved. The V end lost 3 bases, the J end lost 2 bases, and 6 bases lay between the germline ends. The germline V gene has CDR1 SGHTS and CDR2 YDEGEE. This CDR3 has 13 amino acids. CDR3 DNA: TGTGCCAGCAGCTACGAAGCTGGAAACACCATATATTTT. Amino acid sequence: CASSYEAGNTIYF.

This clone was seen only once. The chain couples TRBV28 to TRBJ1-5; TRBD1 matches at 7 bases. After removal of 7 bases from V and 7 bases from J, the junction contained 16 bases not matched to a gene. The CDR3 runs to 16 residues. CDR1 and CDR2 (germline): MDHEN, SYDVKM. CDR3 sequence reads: CASKSSSRGRRQPQHF. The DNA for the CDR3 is TGTGCCAGCAAATCAAGTTCAAGGGGGCGACGGCAGCCCCAGCATTTT.

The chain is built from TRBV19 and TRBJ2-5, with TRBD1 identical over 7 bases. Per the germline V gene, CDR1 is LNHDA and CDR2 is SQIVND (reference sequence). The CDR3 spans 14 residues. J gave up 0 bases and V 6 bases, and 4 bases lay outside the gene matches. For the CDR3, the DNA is TGTGCCAGTAGACCGACAGGGAACCAAGAGACCCAGTACTTC. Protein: CASRPTGNQETQYF.

As DNA, the CDR3 is TGTGCCAGCAGCTTGAGGGAGACTAACTATGGCTACACCTTC. Residues: CASSLRETNYGYTF. The chain uses TRBV7-2 and TRBJ1-2; D is unclear. V was clipped by 3 bases and J by 0 bases, with 8 bases between them. From germline, CDR1 is SGHTA and CDR2 FQGNSA. The CDR3 is 14 residues long.

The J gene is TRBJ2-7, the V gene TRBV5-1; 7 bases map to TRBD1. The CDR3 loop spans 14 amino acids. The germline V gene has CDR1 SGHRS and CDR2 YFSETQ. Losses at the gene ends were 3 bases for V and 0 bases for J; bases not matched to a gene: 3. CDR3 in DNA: TGCGCCAGCAGCTCTAGGGACAGCTCCTACGAGCAGTACTTC. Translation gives CASSSRDSSYEQYF. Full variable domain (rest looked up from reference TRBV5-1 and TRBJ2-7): KAGVTQTPRYLIKTRGQQVTLSCSPISGHRSVSWYQQTPGQGLQFLFEYFSETQRNKGNFPGRFSGRQFSNSRSEMNVSTLELGDSALYLCASSSRDSSYEQYFGPGTRLTVT.